The 15 T cell receptor beta chains below come from one sample, sequenced in a study of spatial heterogeneity in lung cancer. Time point indicated: blood at routine non-recurrence follow-up after resection. The input material, whole RNA from tumor, nontumor lung or frozen PBMC, was sequenced unsorted. TCRdb reanalysed the 5' RACE reads using MiXCR and keeps one entry per CDR3 protein. The data show about 47,000 distinct CDR3 sequences, with 7.4% seen just once and around 35% held by the top ten. Sequenced material: PBMCs, taken at follow-up. These TCRs come from a female donor with early-stage non-small cell lung cancer.

This clonotype was seen more than once but under ten times. The chain combines TRBV2 with TRBJ2-4; 7 bases fit TRBD2. The CDR3 has 16 residues. J lost 0 bases, V lost 5 bases, and 7 bases had no gene match. In germline, CDR1 is SNHLY, CDR2 FYNNEI. The CDR3 DNA follows: TGTGCCAGCAGTCCCCTGGCGGGGGAAGCCAAAAACATTCAGTACTTC. Encoded protein: CASSPLAGEAKNIQYF.

This clonotype was seen many times. The chain combines TRBV7-2 with TRBJ1-6; the D gene is possibly TRBD1 (5 bases). CDR3 length equals 15 residues. In germline, CDR1 is SGHTA, CDR2 FQGNSA. Trimming took 1 base from V and 10 from J, leaving 14 bases between them. CDR3 region: CASSLGGAGDSPLHF. DNA for the CDR3: TGTGCCAGCAGCTTAGGTGGGGCAGGTGACTCACCCCTCCACTTT.

Of note for this clonotype: Germline and junction disagree at one end, which may indicate a read error. CDR3 sequence reads: CVSSGTSRDTQYF. CDR3 nucleotide sequence: TGTGTCAGTAGTGGGACTAGCAGAGATACGCAGTATTTT. J is TRBJ2-3 and V is TRBV19; 9 bases fit TRBD2. The V gene's germline CDR1 is LNHDA and CDR2 SQIVND (reference sequence). The CDR3 has 13 amino acids.

V is TRBV15 and J is TRBJ1-3; D possibly corresponds to TRBD1 (6 bases). Germline CDR1 LNHNV, CDR2 YYDKDF (reference sequence). CDR3 length: 16 amino acids. The ends were cut back, 0 bases at V and 4 bases at J, with 13 bases in the middle. The CDR3 DNA reads as TGTGCCACCAGCAGAGATTTTAGGACAGCCGGAAACACCATATATTTT. This gives the protein CATSRDFRTAGNTIYF.

This sequence joins TRBV7-9 and TRBJ1-2; the match to TRBD1 covers 12 bases. Germline V gene sequence: CDR1 SEHNR, CDR2 FQNEAQ (reference sequence). The CDR3 extends over 15 amino acids. V shed 3 bases, J shed 7 bases, and the junction held 6 bases outside the gene matches. The CDR3 loop is CASSFPGQGARGYTF. The CDR3 nucleotides are TGTGCCAGCAGCTTCCCGGGACAGGGGGCGCGTGGCTACACCTTC.

The CDR3 sequence is CASSMGENTEAFF. As DNA, the CDR3 is TGTGCCAGCTCAATGGGGGAGAACACTGAAGCTTTCTTT. The chain links TRBV18 to TRBJ1-1, with a possible D match to TRBD1 (5 bases). V gave up 5 bases and J gave up 1 base, with 8 bases separating them. The CDR3 is 13 residues long. Per the germline V gene, CDR1 is KGHSH and CDR2 is LQKENI.

This clonotype was counted many times. Germline is not matched at one junction end, which may reflect a read error. The gene calls are TRBV2 and TRBJ1-6; 8 bases match TRBD1. This CDR3 has 14 amino acids. In germline, CDR1 is SNHLY, CDR2 FYNNEI. The CDR3: CARRNTGGHSPLHF. The CDR3 nucleotides read TGTGCCAGAAGAAACACAGGGGGACATTCCCCCCTCCACTTT.

This clonotype was recorded a few times. This chain uses TRBV10-3 with TRBJ1-6; D is unclear. Germline loops: CDR1 ENHRY, CDR2 SYGVKD. The CDR3 totals 12 residues. V shed 6 bases and J shed 11 bases, with 11 bases lying between them. This chain's CDR3 is CAISPGQAPLHF. The CDR3 DNA reads TGTGCCATCAGCCCGGGTCAGGCACCCCTCCACTTT.

The chain uses TRBV28 and TRBJ2-1; D gene unclear. The CDR3 sequence is 15 residues long. V was clipped by 7 bases and J by 0 bases, with 13 bases between them. Germline loops: CDR1 MDHEN, CDR2 SYDVKM. DNA for the CDR3: TGTGCCAGCAACCCAGTGTGGGGCTCCTACAATGAGCAGTTCTTC. This codes for CASNPVWGSYNEQFF.

This clonotype has at least ten counts. This chain uses TRBV6-1 with TRBJ2-1; D unclear. Germline CDR1 and CDR2: MNHNS and SASEGT. Trimming shortened V by 0 bases and J by 7 bases, and 13 bases separated the two germline ends. The CDR3 is made up of 15 amino acids. CDR3 amino acids: CASSEAVAYQNEQFF. The CDR3 region has the DNA TGTGCCAGCAGTGAAGCTGTAGCCTACCAAAATGAGCAGTTCTTC.

This clonotype was recorded many times. CDR3 in DNA: TGTGCCAGCAGCGCTTTGGATACGGCTGGAAACACCATATATTTT. Protein sequence: CASSALDTAGNTIYF. V gene TRBV28 combines with J gene TRBJ1-3; D remains ambiguous. V was clipped by 6 bases and J by 2 bases, with 14 bases between them. Looked up from germline, CDR1 is MDHEN and CDR2 is SYDVKM. The CDR3 sequence is 15 residues long. The complete variable domain, with remaining parts taken from reference TRBV28 and TRBJ1-3, reads DVKVTQSSRYLVKRTGEKVFLECVQDMDHENMFWYRQDPGLGLRLIYFSYDVKMKEKGDIPEGYSVSREKKERFSLILESASTNQTSMYLCASSALDTAGNTIYFGEGSWLTVV.

This clonotype was picked up many times. This rearrangement joins TRBV5-1 to TRBJ2-5, with 11 bases matching TRBD1. From germline, CDR1 is SGHRS and CDR2 YFSETQ. CDR3 size: 13 residues. V gave up 9 bases and J gave up 2 bases; unmatched junction bases: 3. CDR3 coding DNA: TGCGCCACTCGGGACAGGGGGCAAGAGACCCAGTACTTC. Translation: CATRDRGQETQYF.

The gene calls are TRBV6-1 and TRBJ1-2; D call uncertain. Trimming shortened V by 1 base and J by 2 bases, and 11 bases separated the two germline ends. CDR3 length equals 15 residues. The germline V gene has CDR1 MNHNS and CDR2 SASEGT. CDR3 protein: CASSEGWTGNYGYTF. In nucleotides, the CDR3 is TGTGCCAGCAGTGAAGGATGGACGGGGAACTATGGCTACACCTTC.

This clonotype was seen repeatedly, ten times or more. CDR3 sequence (DNA): TGCAGCGCTTCCCGGGGGGAAGCCTACACCTTC. It encodes CSASRGEAYTF. The chain couples TRBV29-1 to TRBJ1-2; D possibly corresponds to TRBD1 (5 bases). The CDR3 sequence is 11 residues long. CDR1 is SQVTM, CDR2 ANQGSEA, per germline. V was clipped by 7 bases and J by 10 bases, with 16 bases between them.

This clonotype has a handful of counts. The rearrangement links TRBV5-1 to TRBJ2-3, with D perhaps matching TRBD1 (5 bases). The germline gives CDR1 SGHRS, CDR2 YFSETQ. With 0 bases removed from V and 8 bases from J, the gap between germline ends came to 13 bases. The CDR3 extends over 14 amino acids. The CDR3 nucleotides are TGCGCCAGCAGCTTGGCCATAGGGGCAGGTACGCAGTATTTT. Protein product: CASSLAIGAGTQYF. Using reference TRBV5-1 and TRBJ2-3 for the parts outside the CDR3, the full variable domain is KAGVTQTPRYLIKTRGQQVTLSCSPISGHRSVSWYQQTPGQGLQFLFEYFSETQRNKGNFPGRFSGRQFSNSRSEMNVSTLELGDSALYLCASSLAIGAGTQYFGPGTRLTVL.